This T cell receptor (beta chain) was recovered during a study of blood T cell repertoires in COVID-19 (dated by TCRdb to the early 2020s). At the level of the whole study: Collaborator samples came from the United States, Italy and Spain and covered acute and convalescent phases of COVID-19. Subjects who had been exposed to COVID-19, were actively infected with it, or had recovered from it provided the deeply sampled blood TCRbeta repertoires that made up the dataset. The repertoires were made available in a free public database intended to serve as a resource for research on the immune response to SARS-CoV-2. The samples were drawn from the first 160 participants of the ongoing ImmuneRACE study and from more than 1,000 subjects provided by 6 global collaborators. Where available, HLA class I and class II types were obtained from metadata supplied by the sample provider rather than from assay-based typing. A de-identified subject ID, COVID-19 status, age in years and sex were almost always included in the sample metadata. The prospective study material was composed of cDNA or gDNA derived from T cells, B-cell-depleted T cells, or PBMCs.

General study outcomes and caveats: The amount of clinical and demographic metadata varied by source and participant and was provided uncurated.

Remarks on this clone: Which antigen it targets is not known. Base-call qualities are not available, and no considerably larger clone is one nucleotide away.

TCRbeta CDR3 regions were amplified from genomic DNA by means of the immunoSEQ Assay, a bias-controlled multiplex PCR. In the original analysis: The number of nucleated cells in each sample was estimated by amplification of reference gene primers within the assay. Sequence reads were collapsed and filtered to measure the absolute abundance of every unique TCRbeta CDR3 rearrangement. For each sample, productive Simpson clonality was calculated as the square root of Simpson's diversity index over productive rearrangements. TCRdb took over this immuneACCESS table, retaining in-frame rearrangements with V and J assigned. Such tables are incomplete; in checked studies, under half of the missing clones stem from an unresolved V gene, and the remainder is unexplained. V and J calls and clone size are given by that table; D and trimming were obtained from the DNA. This sample holds 330,000 or so clones; about 88% were observed only once. 3% of the sample goes to the ten largest clones.

Participants in the prospective study were aged about 18 to 90 years, lived in 24 United States geographic areas, and enrolled through a virtual design. In the prospective study, participants were assigned to cohorts based on the clinical history participants reported in a screening survey and a study questionnaire. Recovered participants in ImmuneRACE Cohort 3 were defined as having two consecutive negative NP/OP PCR tests, clearance from a healthcare professional, or resolution of symptoms. Mobile phlebotomists in the prospective study collected whole blood, serum and a nasopharyngeal or oropharyngeal swab from every participant. Additional blood draws and questionnaires over an approximately two-month period could optionally be provided by prospective study participants. Before DNA extraction, prospective study blood samples were shipped either frozen or at room temperature. CDR3 length: 13 amino acids, cysteine to phenylalanine. The entry retains the CDR3 DNA only, 39 bases that are in frame from base 1. From V the trimming removes 6 bases and from J it removes 8 bases, while the gene matches leave 9 bases of the junction unaccounted for.

This receptor chain uses TRBV12-3 or TRBV12-4 and TRBJ1-2, with TRBD1 identical over 7 junction bases. Material for sequencing was PBMCs or T cells enriched from blood (not recorded which). The clonotype comes from a woman in her 30s who had recovered from COVID-19. The bases are TGTGCCAGCAGACTTGACAGGGAAGGGGGCTACACCTTC. Its product reads: CASRLDREGGYTF.